This is a list of T cell receptor beta chains from one sample in a study of cytomegalovirus exposure and HLA in healthy donors. Clones were read by immunoSEQ multiplex PCR, and TCRdb kept only the in-frame ones, dropping some. The repertoire holds about 260,000 clones, with about nine tenths as singletons. Sequencing was carried out using PBMCs. The receptors originated from a woman aged 25 to 39 in good health and CMV-seronegative. Each CDR3 is given with its conserved first and last residue. The D gene is left open where the match is weak. Expanded clones get a size class; other rows say once, few or many, or leave the size out.

J,V,D,size,CDR3,DNA
TRBJ1-2,TRBV21-1,NA,NA,CASRKRQRGARVSGYTF,TGTGCCAGCAGAAAAAGACAGCGGGGGGCACGAGTCAGTGGCTACACCTTC
TRBJ2-1,TRBV29-1,NA,NA,CSAPGLATGDEQFF,TGCAGCGCCCCCGGGCTAGCGACGGGAGATGAGCAGTTCTTC
TRBJ2-3,TRBV15,TRBD2,NA,CATSREASGSSTDTQYF,TGTGCCACCAGCAGAGAAGCTAGCGGATCTAGCACAGATACGCAGTATTTT
TRBJ2-7,TRBV14,TRBD1,NA,CASSLGTGVNEQYF,TGTGCCAGCAGCCTCGGGACAGGGGTCAACGAGCAGTACTTC
TRBJ2-1,TRBV4-3,TRBD2,NA,CASSQDYSGRSHFNEQFF,TGCGCCAGCAGCCAAGATTACAGCGGGAGGAGCCATTTCAATGAGCAGTTCTTC
TRBJ2-7,TRBV28,TRBD2,NA,CASHGDGRAYEQYF,TGTGCCAGTCATGGCGACGGGAGGGCCTACGAGCAGTACTTC
TRBJ2-1,TRBV15,NA,NA,CATREDSYNEQFF,TGTGCCACCCGTGAGGATTCGTACAATGAGCAGTTCTTC
TRBJ1-4,TRBV18,NA,NA,CASSSTGSEGEKLFF,TGTGCCAGCTCCAGTACGGGTTCCGAGGGTGAAAAACTGTTTTTT
TRBJ1-2,TRBV29-1,NA,NA,CSVEDGSILLSGYTF,TGCAGCGTTGAAGATGGGTCTATTCTTTTATCTGGCTACACCTTC
TRBJ1-1,TRBV28,NA,once,CASSLGYSTEAFF,TGTGCCAGCAGTTTAGGATACTCCACTGAAGCTTTCTTT
TRBJ2-5,TRBV4-1,TRBD1,NA,CASSQGDSQETQYF,TGCGCCAGCAGCCAAGGGGACAGCCAAGAGACCCAGTACTTC
TRBJ1-1,TRBV7-8,TRBD1,NA,CASSLAFRQGLTEAFF,TGTGCCAGCAGCTTAGCCTTTCGACAGGGGCTTACTGAAGCTTTCTTT
TRBJ2-2,TRBV30,TRBD2,NA,CATTSGGNTGELFF,TGTGCCACGACTAGCGGGGGGAACACCGGGGAGCTGTTTTTT
TRBJ1-2,TRBV28,NA,NA,CASSPRTEFYGYTF,TGTGCCAGCAGTCCCAGGACAGAGTTCTATGGCTACACCTTC
TRBJ2-1,TRBV7-3,NA,NA,CASSLGRGGSYNEQFF,TGTGCCAGCAGCTTAGGGCGGGGAGGTTCCTACAATGAGCAGTTCTTC
TRBJ1-1,TRBV6-1,NA,NA,CASSETTVNPEAFF,TGTGCCAGCAGTGAAACGACAGTCAATCCTGAAGCTTTCTTT
TRBJ1-1,TRBV11-3,NA,NA,CASSSGGRNTEAFF,TGTGCCAGCAGCTCCGGGGGGCGAAACACTGAAGCTTTCTTT
TRBJ2-3,TRBV7-9,NA,NA,CASIGIITDTQYF,TGTGCCAGCATCGGCATTATCACAGATACGCAGTATTTT
TRBJ2-3,TRBV19,NA,NA,CASSKRVADTQYF,TGTGCCAGTTCTAAGCGGGTTGCAGATACGCAGTATTTT
TRBJ2-7,TRBV6-1,NA,once,CASSEFPSSYEQYF,TGTGCCAGCAGTGAATTCCCGAGCTCCTACGAGCAGTACTTC
TRBJ2-7,TRBV19,TRBD2,NA,CASSSGLAPYEQYF,TGTGCCAGTAGTTCGGGACTAGCACCCTACGAGCAGTACTTC
TRBJ2-3,TRBV28,NA,NA,CASSFRNTQYF,TGTGCCAGCAGTTTTCGGAATACGCAGTATTTT
TRBJ2-7,TRBV28,NA,NA,CASSLTAYEQYF,TGTGCCAGCAGTTTGACAGCCTACGAGCAGTACTTC
TRBJ2-7,TRBV6-1,TRBD2,NA,CASSGRLAGFYEQYF,TGTGCCAGCAGTGGGCGACTAGCGGGATTCTACGAGCAGTACTTC
TRBJ2-1,TRBV6-6,NA,NA,CASQVDNEQFF,TGTGCCAGCCAAGTTGACAATGAGCAGTTCTTC
TRBJ2-2,TRBV7-6,NA,once,CASSTDRYTGELFF,TGTGCCAGCAGCACGGACAGATACACCGGGGAGCTGTTTTTT
TRBJ2-2,TRBV27,NA,NA,CASSLLKGWGQNTGELFF,TGTGCCAGCAGTTTATTGAAGGGTTGGGGACAGAACACCGGGGAGCTGTTTTTT